These 23 T cell receptor beta chains share one sample of origin, sequenced in a study of T-cell memory formation after mild COVID-19. Using its own MiXCR run on the 5' RACE reads, TCRdb lists one record per CDR3 protein. This sample yields over 95,000 distinct CDR3 sequences, of which 22% are seen a single time; 40% to 50% belongs to the top ten. The sample taken for sequencing was PBMCs or a T cell subset sorted from them (not recorded which). These receptors came from a man between 18 and 35 years old who had mild COVID-19 (a few samples of this study predate the infection). Cell type and time point are not known.

This clonotype was found a few times. The CDR3 loop is CASSQSEGGNYGYTF. The CDR3 DNA reads TGCGCCAGCAGTCAATCGGAAGGGGGGAACTATGGCTACACCTTC. This sequence joins TRBV23-1 and TRBJ1-2; the D gene is possibly TRBD1 (6 bases). TRBV23-1 is an open reading frame, and its role is uncertain. V lost 0 bases to trimming and J lost 2 bases, with 10 bases between them. CDR3 length: 15 amino acids.

The chain joins TRBV5-1 to TRBJ2-3, with D hard to call. The CDR3 length is 14 residues. The germline CDR1 and CDR2 sequences are SGHRS and YFSETQ. Trimming shortened V by 2 bases and J by 0 bases, and 7 bases separated the two germline ends. CDR3 nucleotide sequence: TGCGCCAGCAGCTTTAGACCAAGCACAGATACGCAGTATTTT. Translated: CASSFRPSTDTQYF.

This clonotype turned up a few times. This chain joins TRBV4-1 and TRBJ1-1; no reliable D call. The CDR3 runs to 11 residues. V lost 6 bases to trimming and J lost 7 bases, with 9 bases between them. Germline CDR1 reads MGHRA; CDR2 reads YSYEKL. This chain's CDR3 is CASSGVGEAFF. The CDR3 DNA reads TGCGCCAGCAGTGGCGTGGGTGAAGCTTTCTTT.

This clonotype was seen repeatedly, ten times or more. The chain uses TRBV5-1 and TRBJ2-7; TRBD1 matches at 7 bases. V gave up 0 bases and J gave up 3 bases; unmatched junction bases: 0. From germline, CDR1 is SGHRS and CDR2 YFSETQ. The CDR3 is 13 amino acids. The CDR3 DNA follows: TGCGCCAGCAGCTTGGGGACAGGCTACGAGCAGTACGTC. Protein: CASSLGTGYEQYV.

The rearrangement joins TRBV5-1 to TRBJ1-2; D is ambiguous. The germline CDR1 and CDR2 sequences are SGHRS and YFSETQ. There are 16 residues in the CDR3. V lost 0 bases and J lost 2, with 14 bases in between. The chain's CDR3 is CASSLDRGVINYGYTF. In nucleotides, the CDR3 is TGCGCCAGCAGCTTGGATCGTGGGGTTATCAACTATGGCTACACCTTC.

The CDR3 region has the DNA TGTGCCAGCAGCTTAGGACAGGGGGATTCACCCCTCCACTTT. This gives the protein CASSLGQGDSPLHF. The chain is built from TRBV5-6 and TRBJ1-6, with 10 bases lining up with TRBD1. The CDR3 totals 14 residues. Looked up from germline, CDR1 is SGHDT and CDR2 is YYEEEE. The V segment lost 2 bases and the J segment 8 bases; nucleotides outside the gene matches: 1.

This clonotype has just a few counts. The chain employs TRBV6-5 and TRBJ2-7; possible D gene TRBD1, 6 bases. This CDR3 spans 14 amino acids. Trimming left V 6 bases short and J 5 bases short, with 17 bases between. Germline values: CDR1 MNHEY, CDR2 SVGAGI. CDR3 DNA sequence: TGTGCCAGCAGGGCCCAGGGGCAGGTCAACGAGCAGTACTTC. This codes for CASRAQGQVNEQYF.

The J gene is TRBJ2-1, the V gene TRBV10-2; possible D gene TRBD2, 6 bases. Trimming took off 4 bases at V and 7 bases at J, with 14 bases between the two ends. The length of the CDR3 is 14 residues. Germline-derived CDR1 and CDR2 are WSHSY and SAAADI. CDR3 coding DNA: TGCGCCAGCAGTGGGAGGGGAACGGGGAATGAGCAGTTCTTC. Amino acids: CASSGRGTGNEQFF.

The chain recombines TRBV6-5 with TRBJ1-2; D is unresolved. Germline lookup yields CDR1 MNHEY and CDR2 SVGAGI. V was shortened by 6 bases and J by 4 bases, with 9 bases between the two germline ends. The CDR3 is 12 residues long. CDR3 nucleotide sequence: TGTGCCAGCAGCTCGGCCCGCTATGGCTACACCTTC. This encodes CASSSARYGYTF.

This clonotype occurred a few times. The J gene is TRBJ1-5, the V gene TRBV7-2; maybe TRBD1 (5 bases). The length of the CDR3 is 15 residues. Germline V gives CDR1 SGHTA, CDR2 FQGNSA. Trimming cost V 7 bases and J 4 bases, with 17 bases left between them. The CDR3 loop is CASTVEGNPNQPQHF. The CDR3 DNA reads TGTGCCAGCACCGTGGAGGGGAACCCTAATCAGCCCCAGCATTTT.

The genes are TRBV5-4 and TRBJ1-3, with D possibly matching TRBD1 (6 bases). Looked up from germline, CDR1 is SGHNT and CDR2 is YYREEE (reference sequence). This CDR3 comprises 12 residues. Between the trimmed V and J ends, which lost 2 bases and 8 bases, there was a span of 8 bases. CDR3 coding DNA: TGTGCCAGCAGCTTTTCAGGGGACACCATATATTTT. Protein sequence: CASSFSGDTIYF.

The rearrangement joins TRBV7-2 to TRBJ2-3; D remains unclear. The CDR3 runs 16 residues. Germline CDR1 SGHTA, CDR2 FQGNSA. V dropped 0 bases and J dropped 6 bases, with 16 bases sitting between them. CDR3 protein: CASSLARHQYMDTQYF. The CDR3 DNA reads as TGTGCCAGCAGCTTAGCCCGTCATCAATATATGGATACGCAGTATTTT.

There are a few counts of this clonotype. The chain combines TRBV7-9 with TRBJ2-5; D is unclear. V lost 5 bases and J lost 2, with 12 bases in between. Germline lookup yields CDR1 SEHNR and CDR2 FQNEAQ (reference sequence). The CDR3 is made up of 14 amino acids. The CDR3 spells CASSIARQQETQYF. CDR3 DNA sequence: TGTGCCAGCAGCATTGCTAGGCAGCAAGAGACCCAGTACTTC.

This clonotype showed up just a few times. The chain joins TRBV19 to TRBJ2-4; 8 bases are a match to TRBD1. The CDR3 is 15 residues long. Germline trimming cut 5 bases from V and 6 bases from J; bases unmatched to any gene: 9. CDR1 LNHDA and CDR2 SQIVND come from the germline V gene (reference sequence). CDR3 DNA sequence: TGTGCCAGTAGTCCCGACCTGGGACAGGTAAACATTCAGTACTTC. This encodes CASSPDLGQVNIQYF.

This clonotype was seen once. The rearrangement joins TRBV12-3 or TRBV12-4 to TRBJ2-2, with D perhaps assigned TRBD1 or TRBD2 (5 bases each). Trimming took 7 bases from V and 4 from J, leaving 16 bases between them. CDR3 length: 15 amino acids. The CDR3 reads CASNAEGSGTGELFF. CDR3 nucleotides: TGTGCCAGCAACGCCGAGGGGTCGGGCACCGGGGAGCTGTTTTTT.

This clonotype was observed a handful of times. The rearrangement links TRBV20-1 to TRBJ1-2; D ambiguous. The germline CDR1 and CDR2 sequences are DFQATT and SNEGSKA (reference sequence). The CDR3 is 11 amino acids. V lost 5 bases and J 4 bases, leaving 8 bases between the germline ends. CDR3 sequence: CSAWTGYGYTF. The CDR3, as DNA: TGCAGTGCTTGGACGGGCTATGGCTACACCTTC.

The chain is built from TRBV29-1 and TRBJ2-7; no definite D call. CDR1 and CDR2 from the germline V gene are SQVTM and ANQGSEA. V was cut by 4 bases and J by 8 bases, with 12 bases left in between. The CDR3 loop spans 11 amino acids. This CDR3 is CSVVVRWKQYF. DNA for the CDR3: TGCAGCGTTGTGGTTCGTTGGAAGCAGTACTTC.

This clonotype was picked up a small number of times. The chain recombines TRBV29-1 with TRBJ1-4, with D tentatively TRBD1 (6 bases). V was trimmed by 0 bases and J by 6 bases, leaving 8 bases between them. This CDR3 has 13 amino acids. Germline CDR1 and CDR2: SQVTM and ANQGSEA. CDR3 residues: CSVEEQGDEKLFF. Written as DNA, the CDR3 is TGCAGCGTTGAAGAACAGGGAGATGAAAAACTGTTTTTT.

This clonotype was seen more than once but under ten times. The genes are TRBV28 and TRBJ1-1; tentative D call: TRBD1 (5 bases). The CDR3 length is 14 residues. V lost 8 bases to trimming and J lost 6 bases, with 19 bases between them. Germline V gene lookup returns CDR1 MDHEN and CDR2 SYDVKM. The CDR3 DNA follows: TGTGCCAGCCTTAGGGGCAGGGAAATCCCTGAAGCTTTCTTT. Translating gives CASLRGREIPEAFF.

The chain is built from TRBV7-9 and TRBJ2-1; D gene uncertain. The CDR3 has 14 amino acids. Germline assignment: CDR1 SEHNR and CDR2 FQNEAQ (reference sequence). V gave up 6 bases and J gave up 10 bases, with 19 bases separating them. CDR3 bases: TGTGCCAGCAGTCCCCGTGGTGACATGCCCGAGCAGTTCTTC. This gives the protein CASSPRGDMPEQFF.

This clonotype occurred a few times. The chain joins TRBV7-8 to TRBJ2-1, with D unclear. Germline V lookup: CDR1 SGHVS, CDR2 FQNEAQ. This CDR3 region has 11 residues. Trimming removed 1 base from V and 9 bases from J, with 4 bases in between. CDR3 sequence: CASSLVVEQFF. The CDR3 DNA sequence: TGTGCCAGCAGCTTAGTGGTTGAGCAGTTCTTC.

This clonotype has more than one count but fewer than ten. The chain links TRBV27 to TRBJ2-7; perhaps TRBD1 as D (6 bases). V was shortened by 3 bases and J by 4 bases, with 10 bases between the two germline ends. This CDR3 is built from 13 residues. Germline V lookup: CDR1 MNHEY, CDR2 SMNVEV (reference sequence). The CDR3 bases are TGTGCCAGCAGTTTGACAGGAGATTACGAGCAGTACTTC. Translated: CASSLTGDYEQYF.

This chain joins TRBV18 and TRBJ2-5; 10 nucleotides match TRBD2. CDR1 KGHSH and CDR2 LQKENI come from the germline V gene. The CDR3 has 15 amino acids. Trimming cost V 3 bases and J 4 bases; bases outside gene matches: 5. The CDR3 sequence is CASSPPGLARETQYF. In DNA, the CDR3 is TGTGCCAGCTCACCCCCGGGACTAGCGAGAGAGACCCAGTACTTC.